This T cell receptor beta chain was recorded in a study of cytomegalovirus exposure and HLA in healthy donors. Sampled while nominally healthy, donors likely had unrecorded immune exposures. PCR primers comprised 60 Vbeta and 13 Jbeta primers. Sequenced by immunoSEQ multiplex PCR; TCRdb stores in-frame clones only, minus some. The data contain 170,000 or so clones, about 79% of them singletons. The CDR3 loop spans 13 amino acids. Germline CDR1 reads MNHNS; CDR2 reads SASEGT. V shed 7 bases and J shed 5 bases, with 9 bases lying between them. The V and J genes are TRBV6-1 and TRBJ1-6, with D possibly being TRBD1 (6 bases). Sequencing was carried out using PBMCs. This TCR was recovered from a middle-aged man in good health and CMV-seropositive. The CDR3 spells CASMGANNSPLHF. The DNA of the CDR3 is TGTGCCAGCATGGGGGCCAATAATTCACCCCTCCACTTT.